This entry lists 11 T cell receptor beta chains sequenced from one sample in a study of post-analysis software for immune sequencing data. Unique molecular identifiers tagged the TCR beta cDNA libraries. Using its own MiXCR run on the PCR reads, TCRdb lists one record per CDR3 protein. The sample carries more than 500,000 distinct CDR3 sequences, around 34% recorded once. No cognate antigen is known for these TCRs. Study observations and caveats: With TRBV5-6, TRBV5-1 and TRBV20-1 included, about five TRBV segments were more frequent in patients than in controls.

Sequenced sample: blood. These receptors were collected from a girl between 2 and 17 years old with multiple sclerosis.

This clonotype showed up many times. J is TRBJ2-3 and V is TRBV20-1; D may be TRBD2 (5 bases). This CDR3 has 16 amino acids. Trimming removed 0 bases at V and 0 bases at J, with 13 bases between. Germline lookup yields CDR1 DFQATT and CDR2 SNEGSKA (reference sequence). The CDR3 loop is CSARDRAGLSTDTQYF. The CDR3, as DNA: TGCAGTGCTAGAGATCGGGCGGGTTTGAGCACAGATACGCAGTATTTT.

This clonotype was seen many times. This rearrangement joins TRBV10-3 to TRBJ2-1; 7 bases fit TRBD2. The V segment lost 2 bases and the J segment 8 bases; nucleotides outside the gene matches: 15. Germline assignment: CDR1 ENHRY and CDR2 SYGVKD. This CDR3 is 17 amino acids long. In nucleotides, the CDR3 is TGTGCCATCAGTGAGGGCAGCGGGACCTCCATGGGGGATGAGCAGTTCTTC. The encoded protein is CAISEGSGTSMGDEQFF.

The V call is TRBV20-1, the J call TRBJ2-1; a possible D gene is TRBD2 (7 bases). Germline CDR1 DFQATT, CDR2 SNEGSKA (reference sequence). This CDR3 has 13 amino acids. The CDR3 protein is CSGEGGFHNEQFF. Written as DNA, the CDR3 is TGCAGCGGGGAGGGGGGGTTCCACAATGAGCAGTTCTTC.

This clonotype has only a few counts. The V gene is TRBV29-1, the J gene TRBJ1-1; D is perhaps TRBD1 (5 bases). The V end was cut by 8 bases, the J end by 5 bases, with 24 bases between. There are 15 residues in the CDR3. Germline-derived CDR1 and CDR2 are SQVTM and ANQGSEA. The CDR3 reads CSLRLEEGRWTEAFF. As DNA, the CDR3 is TGCAGCCTGCGGCTGGAGGAGGGGCGCTGGACTGAAGCTTTCTTT.

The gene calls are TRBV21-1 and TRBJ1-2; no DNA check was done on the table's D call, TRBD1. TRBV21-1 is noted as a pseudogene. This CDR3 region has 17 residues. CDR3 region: CASKARQGLPAQYGYTF. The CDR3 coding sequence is TGTGCCAGCAAGGCGAGGCAGGGGTTACCCGCCCAATATGGCTACACCTTC.

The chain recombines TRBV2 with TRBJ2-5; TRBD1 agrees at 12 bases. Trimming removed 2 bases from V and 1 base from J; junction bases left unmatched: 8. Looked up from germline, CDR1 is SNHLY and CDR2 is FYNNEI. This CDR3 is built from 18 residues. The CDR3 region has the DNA TGTGCCAGCAGTGAACTCGGGACAGGGGGCGCCGGCCAAGAGACCCAGTACTTC. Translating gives CASSELGTGGAGQETQYF.

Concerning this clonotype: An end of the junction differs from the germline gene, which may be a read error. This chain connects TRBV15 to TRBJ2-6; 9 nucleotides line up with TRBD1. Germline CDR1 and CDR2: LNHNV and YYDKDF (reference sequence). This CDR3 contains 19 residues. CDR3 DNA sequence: TGTGCCACCAGTCTAGGGCAGGGACAGGGATTCTCTGGGGCCGACGTCCTGACTTTC. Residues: CATSLGQGQGFSGADVLTF. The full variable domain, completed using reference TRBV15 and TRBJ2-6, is DAMVIQNPRYQVTQFGKPVTLSCSQTLNHNVMYWYQQKSSQAPKLLFHYYDKDFNNEADTPDNFQSRRPNTSFCFLDIRSPGLGDTAMYLCATSLGQGQGFSGADVLTFGAGSRLTVL.

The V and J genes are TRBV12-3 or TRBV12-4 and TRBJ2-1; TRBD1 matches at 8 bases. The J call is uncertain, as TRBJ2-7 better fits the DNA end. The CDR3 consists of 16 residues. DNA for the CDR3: TGTGCCAGCAGGGAATTGGGGACAGGAGCCTACAATGAGCAGTACTTC. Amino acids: CASRELGTGAYNEQYF.

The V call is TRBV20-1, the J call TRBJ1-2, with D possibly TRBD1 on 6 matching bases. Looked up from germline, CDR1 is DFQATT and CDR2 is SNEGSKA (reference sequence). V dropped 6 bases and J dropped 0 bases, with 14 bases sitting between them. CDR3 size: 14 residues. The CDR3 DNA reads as TGCAGTGCCGGGGCAGGGGCCACTAACTATGGCTACACCTTC. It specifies CSAGAGATNYGYTF.

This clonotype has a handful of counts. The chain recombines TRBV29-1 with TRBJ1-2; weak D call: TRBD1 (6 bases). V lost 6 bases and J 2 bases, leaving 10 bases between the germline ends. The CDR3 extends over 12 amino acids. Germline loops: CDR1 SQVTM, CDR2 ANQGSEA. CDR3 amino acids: CSVQGLNYGYTF. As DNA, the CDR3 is TGCAGCGTACAGGGTCTAAACTATGGCTACACCTTC.

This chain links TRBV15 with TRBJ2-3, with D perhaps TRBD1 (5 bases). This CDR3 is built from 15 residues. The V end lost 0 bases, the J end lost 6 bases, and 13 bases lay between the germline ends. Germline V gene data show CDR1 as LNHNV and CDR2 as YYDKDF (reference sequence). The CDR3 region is CATSRDPGFVDTQYF. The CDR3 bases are TGTGCCACCAGCAGAGATCCAGGGTTCGTTGATACGCAGTATTTT.